This T cell receptor beta chain was sequenced for a study of blood T cell repertoires in COVID-19. Study context: Sources were T cells, B-cell-depleted T cells, or PBMCs; the material itself was cDNA or gDNA.

Trimming removed 1 base from V and 4 bases from J; junction bases left unmatched: 5. From germline, CDR1 is SGHNT and CDR2 YYREEE (reference sequence). The CDR3 loop spans 15 amino acids. Libraries were prepared by immunoSEQ multiplex PCR; TCRdb keeps only in-frame clonotypes and omits some of them. Here the sample spans around 370,000 clones, 88% being singletons. Participant-reported clinical history was the basis for cohort assignment. The sample was PBMCs or T cells enriched from blood (not recorded which). This chain links TRBV5-4 with TRBJ1-1, with 9 positions matching TRBD1. The origin of this receptor is a woman aged 18-29 years who had recovered from COVID-19. The CDR3 DNA sequence: TGTGCCAGCAGCTTGCTAGTGACAGGGGGCACTGAAGCTTTCTTT. This sequence encodes CASSLLVTGGTEAFF.